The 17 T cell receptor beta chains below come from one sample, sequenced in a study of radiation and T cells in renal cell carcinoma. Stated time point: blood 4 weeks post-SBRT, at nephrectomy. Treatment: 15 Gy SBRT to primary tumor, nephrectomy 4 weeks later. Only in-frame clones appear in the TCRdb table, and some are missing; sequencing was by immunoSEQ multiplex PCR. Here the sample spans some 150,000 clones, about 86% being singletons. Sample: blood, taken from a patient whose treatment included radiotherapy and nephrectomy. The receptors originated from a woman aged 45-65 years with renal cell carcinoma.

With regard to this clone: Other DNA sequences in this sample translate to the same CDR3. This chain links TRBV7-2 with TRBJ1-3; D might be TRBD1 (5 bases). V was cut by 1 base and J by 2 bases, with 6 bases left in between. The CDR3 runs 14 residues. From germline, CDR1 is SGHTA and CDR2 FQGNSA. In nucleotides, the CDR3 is TGTGCCAGCAGCTTAGGAGGGGCTGGAAACACCATATATTTT. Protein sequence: CASSLGGAGNTIYF.

The DNA for the CDR3 is TGTGCCAGCAGCCCGAGTCAGTCTGGGGCCAACGTCCTGACTTTC. Translated, it gives CASSPSQSGANVLTF. The rearrangement uses TRBV9 and TRBJ2-6; D is unresolved. This CDR3 spans 15 amino acids. Trimming removed 4 bases from V and 1 base from J, with 9 bases in between. Germline V lookup: CDR1 SGDLS, CDR2 YYNGEE.

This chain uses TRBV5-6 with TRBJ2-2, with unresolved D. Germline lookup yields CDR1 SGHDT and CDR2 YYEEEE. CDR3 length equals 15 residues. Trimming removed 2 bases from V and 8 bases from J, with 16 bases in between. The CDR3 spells CASSFGPLQSGELFF. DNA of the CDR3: TGTGCCAGCAGCTTTGGTCCCCTACAATCAGGGGAGCTGTTTTTT. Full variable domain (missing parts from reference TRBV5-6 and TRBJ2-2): DAGVTQSPTHLIKTRGQQVTLRCSPKSGHDTVSWYQQALGQGPQFIFQYYEEEERQRGNFPDRFSGHQFPNYSSELNVNALLLGDSALYLCASSFGPLQSGELFFGEGSRLTVL.

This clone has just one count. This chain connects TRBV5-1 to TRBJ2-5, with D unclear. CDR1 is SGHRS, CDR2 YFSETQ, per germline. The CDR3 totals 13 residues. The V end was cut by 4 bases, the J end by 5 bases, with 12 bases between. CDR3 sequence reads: CASSPQDRETQYF. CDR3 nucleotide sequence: TGCGCCAGCAGCCCGCAAGATCGGGAGACCCAGTACTTC. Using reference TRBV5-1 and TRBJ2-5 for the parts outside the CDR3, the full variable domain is KAGVTQTPRYLIKTRGQQVTLSCSPISGHRSVSWYQQTPGQGLQFLFEYFSETQRNKGNFPGRFSGRQFSNSRSEMNVSTLELGDSALYLCASSPQDRETQYFGPGTRLLVL.

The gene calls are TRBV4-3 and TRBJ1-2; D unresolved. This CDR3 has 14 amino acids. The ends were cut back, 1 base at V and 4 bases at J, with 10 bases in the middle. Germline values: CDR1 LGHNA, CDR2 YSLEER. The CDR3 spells CASSQGVYSYGYTF. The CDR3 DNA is TGCGCCAGCAGCCAAGGTGTATACAGCTATGGCTACACCTTC.

CDR3 protein: CASSLDLGQATDTQYF. The CDR3 DNA sequence: TGTGCCAGCAGCTTGGACCTTGGACAGGCGACAGATACGCAGTATTTT. The rearrangement uses TRBV5-6 and TRBJ2-3; the match to TRBD1 covers 7 bases. The CDR3 totals 16 residues. Losses at the gene ends were 0 bases for V and 3 bases for J; bases not matched to a gene: 7. Germline CDR1 is SGHDT and CDR2 is YYEEEE.

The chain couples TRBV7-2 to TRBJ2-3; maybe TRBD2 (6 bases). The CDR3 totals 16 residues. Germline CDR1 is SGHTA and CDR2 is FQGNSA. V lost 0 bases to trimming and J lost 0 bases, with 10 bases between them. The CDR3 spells CASSLAGGTSTDTQYF. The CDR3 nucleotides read TGTGCCAGCAGCTTAGCGGGCGGGACTAGCACAGATACGCAGTATTTT.

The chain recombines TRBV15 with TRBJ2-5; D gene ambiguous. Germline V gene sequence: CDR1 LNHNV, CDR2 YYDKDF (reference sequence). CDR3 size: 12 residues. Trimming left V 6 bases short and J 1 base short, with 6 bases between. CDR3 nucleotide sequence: TGTGCCACCAGTAGACCCCAAGAGACCCAGTACTTC. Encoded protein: CATSRPQETQYF.

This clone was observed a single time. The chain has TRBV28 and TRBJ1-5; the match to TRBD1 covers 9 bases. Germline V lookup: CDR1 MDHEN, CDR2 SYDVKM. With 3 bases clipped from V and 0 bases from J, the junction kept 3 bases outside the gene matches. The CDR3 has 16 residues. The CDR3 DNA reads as TGTGCCAGCAGTTTGTGGACAGGGGTTAGCAATCAGCCCCAGCATTTT. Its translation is CASSLWTGVSNQPQHF.

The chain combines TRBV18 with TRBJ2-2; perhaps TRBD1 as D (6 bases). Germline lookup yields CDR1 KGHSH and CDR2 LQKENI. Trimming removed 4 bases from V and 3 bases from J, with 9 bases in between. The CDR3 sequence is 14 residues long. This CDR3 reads CASSRQGYTGELFF. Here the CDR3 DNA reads TGTGCCAGCTCACGGCAGGGGTACACCGGGGAGCTGTTTTTT.

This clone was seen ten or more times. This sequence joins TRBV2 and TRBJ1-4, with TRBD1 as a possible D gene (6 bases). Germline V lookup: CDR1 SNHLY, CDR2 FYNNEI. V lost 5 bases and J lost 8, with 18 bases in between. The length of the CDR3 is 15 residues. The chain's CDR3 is CASSKGGQGSEKLFF. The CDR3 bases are TGTGCCAGCAGTAAAGGGGGGCAGGGAAGCGAAAAACTGTTTTTT.

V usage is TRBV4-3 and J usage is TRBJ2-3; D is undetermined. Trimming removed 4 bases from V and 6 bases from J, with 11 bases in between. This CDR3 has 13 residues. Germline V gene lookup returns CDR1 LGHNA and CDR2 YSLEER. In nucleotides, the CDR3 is TGCGCCAGCAGCCGGCAAAAGGAGGATACGCAGTATTTT. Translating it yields CASSRQKEDTQYF.

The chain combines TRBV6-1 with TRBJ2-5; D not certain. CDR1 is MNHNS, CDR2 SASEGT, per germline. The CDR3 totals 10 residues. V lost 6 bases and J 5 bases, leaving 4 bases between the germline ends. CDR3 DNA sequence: TGTGCCAGCAGGTTGGAGACCCAGTACTTC. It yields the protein CASRLETQYF.

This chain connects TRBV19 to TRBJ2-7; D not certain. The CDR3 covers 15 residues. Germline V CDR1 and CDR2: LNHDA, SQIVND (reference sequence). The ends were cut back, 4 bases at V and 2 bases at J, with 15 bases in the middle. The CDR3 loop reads CASSSYGSDPYEQYF. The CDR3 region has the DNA TGTGCCAGTAGTAGTTACGGCAGCGACCCCTACGAGCAGTACTTC.

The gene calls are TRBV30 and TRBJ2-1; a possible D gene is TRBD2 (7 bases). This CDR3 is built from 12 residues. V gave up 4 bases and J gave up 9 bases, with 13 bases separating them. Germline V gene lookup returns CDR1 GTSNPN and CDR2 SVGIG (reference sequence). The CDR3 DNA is TGTGCCTGGACTCGGGGGGCAGGTGAGCAGTTCTTC. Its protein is CAWTRGAGEQFF. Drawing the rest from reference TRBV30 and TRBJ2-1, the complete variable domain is SQTIHQWPATLVQPVGSPLSLECTVEGTSNPNLYWYRQAAGRGLQLLFYSVGIGQISSEVPQNLSASRPQDRQFILSSKKLLLSDSGFYLCAWTRGAGEQFFGPGTRLTVL.

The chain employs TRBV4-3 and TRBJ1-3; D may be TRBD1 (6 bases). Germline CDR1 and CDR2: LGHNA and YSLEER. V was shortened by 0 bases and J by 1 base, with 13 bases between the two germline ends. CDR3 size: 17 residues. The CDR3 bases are TGCGCCAGCAGCCAAGACAGGGGAAGTCTATCTGGAAACACCATATATTTT. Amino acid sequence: CASSQDRGSLSGNTIYF.

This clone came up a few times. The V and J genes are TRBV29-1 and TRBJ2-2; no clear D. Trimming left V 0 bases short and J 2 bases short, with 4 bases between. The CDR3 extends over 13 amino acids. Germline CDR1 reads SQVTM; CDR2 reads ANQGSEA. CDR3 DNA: TGCAGCGTTGAAGAACCCAACACCGGGGAGCTGTTTTTT. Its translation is CSVEEPNTGELFF.